The TCR beta chain described here comes from a study of cytomegalovirus exposure and HLA in healthy donors. CDR3 length equals 15 residues. The ends were cut back, 7 bases at V and 5 bases at J, with 20 bases in the middle. CDR1 is SEHNR, CDR2 FQNEAQ, per germline (reference sequence). This clone was picked up a small number of times. Clones were read by immunoSEQ multiplex PCR, and TCRdb kept only the in-frame ones, dropping some. This table holds a few hundred thousand clones, around 86% found once. The donors formed part of the 120-subject validation cohort, distinct from the roughly 670-subject first cohort.

The origin of this receptor is a woman aged 18-29 years in good health and CMV-seronegative. The material sequenced was PBMCs. This chain joins TRBV7-9 and TRBJ2-5; TRBD1 is a possible D gene (6 bases). The CDR3 spells CASTLASGDGETQYF. In DNA, the CDR3 is TGTGCCAGCACCCTTGCGTCAGGGGATGGGGAGACCCAGTACTTC.